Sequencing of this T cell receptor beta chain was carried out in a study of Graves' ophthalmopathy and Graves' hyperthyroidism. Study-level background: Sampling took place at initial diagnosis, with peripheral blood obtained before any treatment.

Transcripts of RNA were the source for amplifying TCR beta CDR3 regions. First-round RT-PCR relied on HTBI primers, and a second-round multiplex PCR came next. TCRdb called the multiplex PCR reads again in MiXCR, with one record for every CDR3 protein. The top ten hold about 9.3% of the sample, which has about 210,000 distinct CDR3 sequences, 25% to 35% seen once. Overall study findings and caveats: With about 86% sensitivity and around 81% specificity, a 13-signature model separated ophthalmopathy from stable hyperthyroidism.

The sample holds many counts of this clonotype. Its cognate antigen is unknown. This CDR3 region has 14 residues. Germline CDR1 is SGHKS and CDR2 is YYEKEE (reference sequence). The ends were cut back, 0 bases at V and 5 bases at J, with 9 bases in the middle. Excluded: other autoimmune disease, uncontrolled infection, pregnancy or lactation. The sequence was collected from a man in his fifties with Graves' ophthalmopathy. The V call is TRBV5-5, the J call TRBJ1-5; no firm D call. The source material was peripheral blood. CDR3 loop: CASSLAWRDQPQHF. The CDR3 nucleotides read TGTGCCAGCAGCTTGGCTTGGAGGGATCAGCCCCAGCATTTT.